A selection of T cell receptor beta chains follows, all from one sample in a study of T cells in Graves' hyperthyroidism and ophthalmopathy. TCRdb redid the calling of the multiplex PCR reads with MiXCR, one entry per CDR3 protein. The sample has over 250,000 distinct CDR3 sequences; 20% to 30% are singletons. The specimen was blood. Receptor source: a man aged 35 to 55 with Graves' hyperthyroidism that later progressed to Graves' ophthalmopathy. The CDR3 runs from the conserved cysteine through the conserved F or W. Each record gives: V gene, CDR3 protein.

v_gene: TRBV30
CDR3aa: CAGGASANYGYTF

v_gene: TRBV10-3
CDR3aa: CAISAGLAGYEQYF

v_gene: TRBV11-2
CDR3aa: CASSPDPGGHQPQHF

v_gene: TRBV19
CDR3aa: CASSMGDGGFGYGYTF

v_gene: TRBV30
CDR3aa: CAGTSQGTGELFF

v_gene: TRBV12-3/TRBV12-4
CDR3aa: CASNRDSQETQYF

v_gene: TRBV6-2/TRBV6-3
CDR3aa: CASSYRRTGGMYTGELFF

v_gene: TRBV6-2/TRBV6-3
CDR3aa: CASRGQGASNQPQHF

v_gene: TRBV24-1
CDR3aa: CATSGQPGQGGTTEAFF

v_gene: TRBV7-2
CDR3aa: CASSQRTSGNYEQYF

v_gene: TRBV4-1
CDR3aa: CASSHSTVNTEAFF

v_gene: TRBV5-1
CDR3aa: CASSLDWGGGAYEQYF

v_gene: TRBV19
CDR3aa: CASRGTGSVNQPQHF

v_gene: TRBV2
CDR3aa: CASSEEGLVRETQYF

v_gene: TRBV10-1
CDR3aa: CASKSHRDTEAFF

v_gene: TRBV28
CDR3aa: CASSIPGQGNTEAFF

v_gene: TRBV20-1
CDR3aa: CSAQRDSNYGYTF

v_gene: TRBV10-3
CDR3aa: CAISESFGIGGMNTEAFF

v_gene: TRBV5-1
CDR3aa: CASSPTNTYEQYF

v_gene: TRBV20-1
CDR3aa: CSARELGNPQETQYF